This T cell receptor (beta chain) was found in a study of Ad26.COV2.S vaccination and SARS-CoV-2 variants. The germline V and J ends were trimmed by 5 bases and 9 bases, with 8 bases remaining between them. The CDR3 sequence is 11 residues long. Profiled with immunoSEQ multiplex PCR; TCRdb holds only in-frame clones, not every one. The profile shows around 240,000 clones, roughly 90% of them singletons. The treatment was: about 20 received Ad26.COV2.S at low or high dose, single or two shots; several received placebo; per-sample allocation not given. Sample collection was performed on day 63 after the first vaccine or placebo injection.

The TCR originated in a person between 18 and 59 years old who received the Ad26.COV2.S COVID-19 vaccine or a placebo. The material sequenced was peripheral blood, taken in a trial of Ad26.COV2.S vaccine versus placebo. This rearrangement joins TRBV12-3 or TRBV12-4 to TRBJ2-1; D perhaps matches TRBD1 (6 bases). The CDR3 region has the DNA TGTGCCAGCAGTCCGACAGGTGAGCAGTTCTTC. The encoded protein is CASSPTGEQFF.